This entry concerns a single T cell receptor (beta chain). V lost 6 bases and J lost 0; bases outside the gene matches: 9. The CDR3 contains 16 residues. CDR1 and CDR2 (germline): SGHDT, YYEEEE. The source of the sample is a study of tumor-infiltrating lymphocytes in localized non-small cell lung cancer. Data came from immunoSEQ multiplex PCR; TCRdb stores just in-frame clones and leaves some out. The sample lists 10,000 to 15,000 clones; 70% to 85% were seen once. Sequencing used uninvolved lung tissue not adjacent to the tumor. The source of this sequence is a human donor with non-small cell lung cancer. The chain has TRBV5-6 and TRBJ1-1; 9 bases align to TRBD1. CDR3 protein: CASNVPGQGMNTEAFF. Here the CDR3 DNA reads TGTGCCAGCAACGTCCCGGGACAGGGAATGAACACTGAAGCTTTCTTT.